The clone carrying this TCR beta chain was seen a handful of times. The antigen is undetermined. The CDR3 is 11 amino acids. Germline CDR1 is DFQATT and CDR2 is SNEGSKA (reference sequence). Trimming took 3 bases from V and 11 from J, leaving 11 bases between them. Subsequent to a culture period of around eleven days, CD4+ T cells were isolated. This sample stems from a study of vaccination effects on CD4 cells after COVID-19. For the study at large: A couple of convalescent patients were sampled 16 days and one week before vaccination.

Study-wide points: After vaccination, at late timepoints, clones induced by infection and by vaccine contracted markedly.

The protocol was immunoSEQ multiplex PCR, while the TCRdb copy is restricted to in-frame clones and leaves out a portion. The sample yields 45,000 to 60,000 clones, 75% to 80% seen once. The source is a human donor who had a prior SARS-CoV-2 infection. The chain has TRBV20-1 and TRBJ1-3; D gene unclear. The input for sequencing was CD4+ T cells from PBMCs cultured without peptide, taken before COVID-19 vaccination. The CDR3 coding sequence is TGCAGTGCTAGCGGGGTAGCCGCCATATATTTT. It codes for CSASGVAAIYF.